Listed here are 26 T cell receptor beta chains from one sample, sequenced in a study of blood T cell repertoires in COVID-19. The data were produced by immunoSEQ multiplex PCR, yet TCRdb's version contains in-frame clones alone and is incomplete. The sample yields roughly 170,000 clones, over 75% seen once. Specimen: peripheral blood. The receptor source for this set is a woman between 65 and 79 years old with acute or convalescent COVID-19.

In its sample, this clone was seen a few times. This chain connects TRBV2 to TRBJ1-5; D unresolved. The CDR3 runs to 12 residues. Germline V gene sequence: CDR1 SNHLY, CDR2 FYNNEI. V was shortened by 7 bases and J by 8 bases, with 12 bases between the two germline ends. CDR3 in DNA: TGTGCCAGCACCCTGATCGGGAAGCCCCAGCATTTT. Its translation: CASTLIGKPQHF.

The CDR3 nucleotides read TGTGCCAGCCGGTCCGGGCTAGCGGGAAACTACGAGCAGTACTTC. It translates to CASRSGLAGNYEQYF. This sequence joins TRBV18 and TRBJ2-7; 9 nucleotides align to TRBD2. V trimming: 8 bases; J trimming: 3 bases; junction bases outside the gene matches: 11. Looked up from germline, CDR1 is KGHSH and CDR2 is LQKENI. This CDR3 is built from 15 residues.

The CDR3 region has the DNA TGTGCCAGCCGAGTAGGGGGCGCGAACAATCAGCCCCAGCATTTT. It is translated as CASRVGGANNQPQHF. The V gene is TRBV2, the J gene TRBJ1-5; 7 bases line up with TRBD1. Germline V CDR1 and CDR2: SNHLY, FYNNEI. The ends lost 8 bases at V and 3 bases at J; junction bases unmatched: 10. The length of the CDR3 is 15 residues.

This clone was counted only a few times. One junction end disagrees with the germline gene, perhaps due to a read error. The rearrangement uses TRBV6-1 and TRBJ2-3; 9 nucleotides agree with TRBD2. This CDR3 comprises 18 residues. CDR1 is MNHNS and CDR2 is SASEGT in the germline V gene. CDR3 nucleotides: TGTGCCAGCAGCGAAGGTTCTTCTACTAGCGGGCTCACAGATACGCAGTATTTT. Translated: CASSEGSSTSGLTDTQYF.

This clone was recorded once. The V call is TRBV9, the J call TRBJ2-1; perhaps TRBD1 as D (5 bases). There are 13 residues in the CDR3. The V end was cut by 0 bases, the J end by 12 bases, with 13 bases between. CDR1 SGDLS and CDR2 YYNGEE come from the germline V gene. This chain's CDR3 is CASSVDPGYGQFF. CDR3 nucleotides: TGTGCCAGCAGCGTAGACCCAGGGTATGGGCAGTTCTTC.

This clone was detected only once. The rearrangement uses TRBV7-6 and TRBJ2-5; no definite D call. The length of the CDR3 is 13 residues. CDR1 is SGHVS, CDR2 FNYEAQ, per germline. V was pared by 5 bases and J by 4 bases, with 11 bases between. The CDR3 spells CASSLLRSETQYF. DNA of the CDR3: TGTGCCAGCAGCCTCCTTCGGTCAGAGACCCAGTACTTC.

J is TRBJ1-5 and V is TRBV2; 9 bases are shared with TRBD1. This CDR3 has 15 residues. Per the germline V gene, CDR1 is SNHLY and CDR2 is FYNNEI. V trimming: 4 bases; J trimming: 1 base; junction bases outside the gene matches: 2. CDR3 residues: CASSGDRESNQPQHF. CDR3 DNA: TGTGCCAGCAGTGGGGACAGGGAAAGCAATCAGCCCCAGCATTTT.

This clone was counted between two and nine times. The CDR3 region is CASSWGGLAVPGELFF. The CDR3 DNA reads as TGTGCCAGCAGCTGGGGTGGACTAGCGGTCCCCGGGGAGCTGTTTTTT. The V call is TRBV7-2, the J call TRBJ2-2; 10 positions agree with TRBD2. From germline, CDR1 is SGHTA and CDR2 FQGNSA. This CDR3 is 16 amino acids long. J lost 6 bases, V lost 4 bases, and 8 bases had no gene match.

The chain is built from TRBV18 and TRBJ2-1, with D tentatively TRBD2 (6 bases). This CDR3 region has 17 residues. Germline CDR1 reads KGHSH; CDR2 reads LQKENI. V dropped 1 base and J dropped 7 bases, with 20 bases sitting between them. The CDR3: CASSPLPRDDLENEQFF. The CDR3 DNA sequence: TGTGCCAGCTCACCACTTCCGCGGGATGATTTAGAAAATGAGCAGTTCTTC.

The chain recombines TRBV19 with TRBJ2-1; D possibly corresponds to TRBD1 (6 bases). Deletions cut 5 bases from V and 13 bases from J, with 21 bases between. CDR1 is LNHDA, CDR2 SQIVND, per germline (reference sequence). This CDR3 comprises 14 residues. CDR3 nucleotide sequence: TGTGCCAGTAGTCAGGGGCCGGGACCCCTGCTCCAGTTCTTC. Amino acid sequence: CASSQGPGPLLQFF.

The table lists this clone with a count of one. The chain combines TRBV7-9 with TRBJ1-5; D uncertain. The CDR3 has 18 residues. V dropped 1 base and J dropped 0 bases, with 16 bases sitting between them. Germline V CDR1 and CDR2: SEHNR, FQNEAQ (reference sequence). DNA of the CDR3: TGTGCCAGCAGCTTAGGCGTTCTGGGCTCTTATAGCAATCAGCCCCAGCATTTT. Translated, it gives CASSLGVLGSYSNQPQHF. The full variable domain, its missing parts supplied by reference TRBV7-9 and TRBJ1-5, is DTGVSQNPRHKITKRGQNVTFRCDPISEHNRLYWYRQTLGQGPEFLTYFQNEAQLEKSRLLSDRFSAERPKGSFSTLEIQRTEQGDSAMYLCASSLGVLGSYSNQPQHFGDGTRLSIL.

V usage is TRBV12-3 or TRBV12-4 and J usage is TRBJ2-1; D not certain. V was cut by 5 bases and J by 1 base, with 3 bases left in between. The CDR3 has 12 residues. The DNA for the CDR3 is TGTGCCAGCAGTCGTTCCTACAATGAGCAGTTCTTC. It codes for CASSRSYNEQFF.

V and J are TRBV10-3 and TRBJ2-7, with 9 positions matching TRBD1. The germline V gene encodes CDR1 ENHRY and CDR2 SYGVKD. Trimming took 4 bases from V and 1 from J; bases not matched to a gene: 5. This CDR3 is built from 15 residues. The CDR3 DNA follows: TGTGCCATCAGTGGCGCCGGGACAGGGTCCTACGAGCAGTACTTC. Amino acid sequence: CAISGAGTGSYEQYF.

The rearrangement uses TRBV6-5 and TRBJ1-1; D perhaps matches TRBD1 (6 bases). This CDR3 comprises 16 residues. V was cut by 2 bases and J by 4 bases, with 17 bases left in between. Looked up from germline, CDR1 is MNHEY and CDR2 is SVGAGI. The CDR3 is CASSYTNRDLSTEAFF. CDR3 sequence (DNA): TGTGCCAGCAGTTACACAAACAGGGATTTGAGCACTGAAGCTTTCTTT.

The chain has TRBV4-1 and TRBJ2-5; the D gene is possibly TRBD1 (5 bases). The V end was cut by 1 base, the J end by 5 bases, with 11 bases between. This CDR3 has 14 residues. Germline V gene sequence: CDR1 MGHRA, CDR2 YSYEKL. The CDR3 DNA reads as TGCGCCAGCAGCCAAGGCGGCAGGGCGGAGACCCAGTACTTC. As protein: CASSQGGRAETQYF.

The rearrangement links TRBV3-1 (or the pseudogene TRBV3-2) to TRBJ1-6; 7 positions match TRBD1. Per germline, CDR1 LGHDT and CDR2 YNNKEL (reference sequence). This CDR3 comprises 15 residues. V lost 4 bases and J lost 7; bases outside the gene matches: 7. The CDR3 here is CASSPRQGRNSPLHF. The CDR3 nucleotides read TGTGCCAGCAGCCCGAGACAGGGACGCAATTCACCCCTCCACTTT.

The rearrangement joins TRBV5-4 to TRBJ2-3; 9 nucleotides match TRBD2. The CDR3 loop spans 16 amino acids. V trimming: 0 bases; J trimming: 2 bases; junction bases outside the gene matches: 4. Germline V CDR1 and CDR2: SGHNT, YYREEE (reference sequence). The CDR3 DNA is TGTGCCAGCAGCTTGGCCAGCGGGAGGCACACAGATACGCAGTATTTT. Translated, it gives CASSLASGRHTDTQYF.

This clone showed up just once. This rearrangement joins TRBV5-6 to TRBJ1-2; D is undetermined. This CDR3 comprises 15 residues. V lost 0 bases and J 2 bases, leaving 11 bases between the germline ends. Germline-derived CDR1 and CDR2 are SGHDT and YYEEEE. DNA of the CDR3: TGTGCCAGCAGCTTGGGGGCCACGATGAACTATGGCTACACCTTC. Its protein is CASSLGATMNYGYTF. The full variable domain, completed using reference TRBV5-6 and TRBJ1-2, is DAGVTQSPTHLIKTRGQQVTLRCSPKSGHDTVSWYQQALGQGPQFIFQYYEEEERQRGNFPDRFSGHQFPNYSSELNVNALLLGDSALYLCASSLGATMNYGYTFGSGTRLTVV.

This clone was detected only once. The chain joins TRBV19 to TRBJ1-4; 11 nucleotides line up with TRBD1. V trimming: 3 bases; J trimming: 10 bases; junction bases outside the gene matches: 1. Germline V gives CDR1 LNHDA, CDR2 SQIVND (reference sequence). The CDR3 spans 13 residues. In DNA, the CDR3 is TGTGCCAGTAGTATGGACAGGGGGCTAAAACTGTTTTTT. It specifies CASSMDRGLKLFF.

This clone was recorded many times. The CDR3 DNA reads as TGTGCCAGCAGCGCACGAAGAAGCGGAAACACCGGGGAGCTGTTTTTT. This gives the protein CASSARRSGNTGELFF. The rearrangement joins TRBV11-2 to TRBJ2-2, with D possibly being TRBD2 (5 bases). V shed 5 bases and J shed 2 bases, with 15 bases lying between them. The V gene's germline CDR1 is SGHAT and CDR2 FQNNGV. The CDR3 is 16 amino acids.

This clone was observed a single time. The chain is built from TRBV2 and TRBJ1-2; possible D gene TRBD1, 6 bases. V shed 3 bases and J shed 5 bases, with 7 bases lying between them. In germline, CDR1 is SNHLY, CDR2 FYNNEI. The CDR3 covers 12 residues. CDR3 residues: CASSDQGYGYTF. The CDR3 DNA reads TGTGCCAGCAGTGATCAGGGGTATGGCTACACCTTC.

This clone was counted a few times. The genes are TRBV7-9 and TRBJ2-7; maybe TRBD2 (5 bases). The V end was cut by 3 bases, the J end by 0 bases, with 15 bases between. In germline, CDR1 is SEHNR, CDR2 FQNEAQ (reference sequence). The CDR3 extends over 16 amino acids. This chain's CDR3 is CASSLRTDSISYEQYF. The CDR3 DNA reads TGTGCCAGCAGCTTGAGGACGGACTCAATCTCCTACGAGCAGTACTTC.

The chain combines TRBV29-1 with TRBJ2-1, with D perhaps TRBD2 (5 bases). This CDR3 contains 13 residues. CDR1 SQVTM and CDR2 ANQGSEA come from the germline V gene. V was shortened by 0 bases and J by 4 bases, with 7 bases between the two germline ends. The CDR3 reads CSVEDSGYNEQFF. The CDR3 DNA reads as TGCAGCGTTGAAGACAGCGGATACAATGAGCAGTTCTTC.

This chain connects TRBV15 to TRBJ1-4, with 8 bases matching TRBD1. Germline values: CDR1 LNHNV, CDR2 YYDKDF (reference sequence). V lost 3 bases, J lost 5 bases, and 2 bases stayed unmatched. The CDR3 runs 14 residues. The chain's CDR3 is CATSSGQGNEKLFF. CDR3 coding DNA: TGTGCCACCAGCAGTGGACAGGGCAATGAAAAACTGTTTTTT.

The chain uses TRBV28 and TRBJ2-7, with 8 bases fitting TRBD2. Per germline, CDR1 MDHEN and CDR2 SYDVKM. V was pared by 6 bases and J by 0 bases, with 10 bases of the junction left unmatched. This CDR3 contains 16 residues. The CDR3 DNA sequence: TGTGCCAGCAGGGGGGGGGTTAGCGGGACCTCCTACGAGCAGTACTTC. Amino acids: CASRGGVSGTSYEQYF.

The rearrangement uses TRBV7-9 and TRBJ2-3; tentatively, D is TRBD1 (6 bases). The CDR3 has 16 amino acids. V was trimmed by 5 bases and J by 1 base, leaving 16 bases between them. CDR1 and CDR2 from the germline V gene are SEHNR and FQNEAQ (reference sequence). The chain's CDR3 is CASSPSAGDGTDTQYF. For the CDR3, the DNA is TGTGCCAGCAGCCCCTCGGCAGGGGATGGCACAGATACGCAGTATTTT.